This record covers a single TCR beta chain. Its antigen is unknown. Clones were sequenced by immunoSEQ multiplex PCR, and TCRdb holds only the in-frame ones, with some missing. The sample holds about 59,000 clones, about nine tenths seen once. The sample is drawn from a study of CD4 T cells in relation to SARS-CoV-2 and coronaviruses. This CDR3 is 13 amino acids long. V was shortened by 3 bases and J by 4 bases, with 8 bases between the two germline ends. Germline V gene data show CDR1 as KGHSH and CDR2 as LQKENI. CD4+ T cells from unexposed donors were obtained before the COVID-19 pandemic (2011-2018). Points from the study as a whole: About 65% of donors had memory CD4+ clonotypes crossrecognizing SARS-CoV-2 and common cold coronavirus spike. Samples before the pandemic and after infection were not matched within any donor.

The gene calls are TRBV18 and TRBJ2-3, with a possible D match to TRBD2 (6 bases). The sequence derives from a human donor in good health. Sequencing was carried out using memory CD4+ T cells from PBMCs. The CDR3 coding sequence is TGTGCCAGCTCACCGGGACTTTCAGATACGCAGTATTTT. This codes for CASSPGLSDTQYF.